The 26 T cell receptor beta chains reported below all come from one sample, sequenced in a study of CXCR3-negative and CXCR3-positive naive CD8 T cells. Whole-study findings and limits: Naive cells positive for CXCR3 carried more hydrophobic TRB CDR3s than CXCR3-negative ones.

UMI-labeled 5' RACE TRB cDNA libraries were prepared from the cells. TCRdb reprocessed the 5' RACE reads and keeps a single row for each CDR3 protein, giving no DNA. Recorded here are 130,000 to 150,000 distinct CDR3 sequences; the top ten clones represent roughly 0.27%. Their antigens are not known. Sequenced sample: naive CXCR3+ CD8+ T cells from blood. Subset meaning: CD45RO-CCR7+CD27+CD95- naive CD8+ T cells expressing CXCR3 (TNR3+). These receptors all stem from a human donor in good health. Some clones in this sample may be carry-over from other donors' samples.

CDR3: CSVEEAGASYNEQFF. This chain uses TRBV29-1 with TRBJ2-1; absent DNA, TCRdb's TRBD1 call cannot be checked. This CDR3 comprises 15 residues. The V gene's germline CDR1 is SQVTM and CDR2 ANQGSEA.

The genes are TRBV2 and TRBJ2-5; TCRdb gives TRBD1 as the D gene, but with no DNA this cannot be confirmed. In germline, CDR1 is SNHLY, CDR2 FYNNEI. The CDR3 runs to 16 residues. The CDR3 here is CASTASRGPRQETQYF.

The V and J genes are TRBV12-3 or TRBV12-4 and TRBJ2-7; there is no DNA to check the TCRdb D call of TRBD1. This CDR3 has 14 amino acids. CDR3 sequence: CASSFDWGTYEQYF.

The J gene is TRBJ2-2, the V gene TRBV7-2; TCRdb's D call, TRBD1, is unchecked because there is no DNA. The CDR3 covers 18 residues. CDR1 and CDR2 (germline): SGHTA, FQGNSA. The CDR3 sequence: CASSRPLAGDKDTGELFF.

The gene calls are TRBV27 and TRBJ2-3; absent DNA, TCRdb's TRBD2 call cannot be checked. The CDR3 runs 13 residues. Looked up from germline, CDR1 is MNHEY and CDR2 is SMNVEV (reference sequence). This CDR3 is CASSAGLVDTQYF.

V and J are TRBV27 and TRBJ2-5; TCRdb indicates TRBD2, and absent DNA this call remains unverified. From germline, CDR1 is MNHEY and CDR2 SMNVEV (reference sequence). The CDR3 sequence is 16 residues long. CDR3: CASIPSGLGDRGTQYF.

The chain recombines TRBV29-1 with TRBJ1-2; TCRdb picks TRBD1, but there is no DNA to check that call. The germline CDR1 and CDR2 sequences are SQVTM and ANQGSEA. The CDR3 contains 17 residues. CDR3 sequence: CSVHKPHGQTFNYGYTF.

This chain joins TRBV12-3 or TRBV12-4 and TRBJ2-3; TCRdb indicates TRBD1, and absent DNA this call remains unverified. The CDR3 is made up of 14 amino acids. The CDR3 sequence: CASSPSQGADTQYF.

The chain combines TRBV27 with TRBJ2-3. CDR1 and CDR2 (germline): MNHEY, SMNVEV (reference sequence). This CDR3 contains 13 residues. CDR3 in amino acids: CASSFRSTDTQYF.

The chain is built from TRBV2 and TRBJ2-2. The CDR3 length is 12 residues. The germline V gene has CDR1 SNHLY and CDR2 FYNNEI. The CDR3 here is CATPRSTGELFF.

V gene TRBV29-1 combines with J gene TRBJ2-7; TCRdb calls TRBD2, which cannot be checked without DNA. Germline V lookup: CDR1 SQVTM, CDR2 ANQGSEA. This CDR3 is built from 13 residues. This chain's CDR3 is CSVRRGFSYEQYF.

The CDR3 loop reads CATRAGGNTDTQYF. The gene calls are TRBV15 and TRBJ2-3; TCRdb designates TRBD2, a call that cannot be tested without DNA. CDR3 length: 14 residues. CDR1 is LNHNV, CDR2 YYDKDF, per germline (reference sequence).

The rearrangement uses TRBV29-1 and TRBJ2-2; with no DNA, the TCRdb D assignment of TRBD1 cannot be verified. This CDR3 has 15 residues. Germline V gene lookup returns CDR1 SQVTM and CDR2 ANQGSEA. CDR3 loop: CSVRGDTSNTGELFF.

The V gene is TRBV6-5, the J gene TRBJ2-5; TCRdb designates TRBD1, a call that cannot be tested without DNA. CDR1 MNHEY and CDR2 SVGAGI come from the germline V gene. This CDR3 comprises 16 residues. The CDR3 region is CASSYQGTAAGETQYF.

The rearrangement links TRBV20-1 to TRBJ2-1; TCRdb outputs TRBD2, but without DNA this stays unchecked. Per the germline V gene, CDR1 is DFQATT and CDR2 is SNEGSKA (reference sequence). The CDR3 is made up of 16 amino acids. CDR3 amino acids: CSARELAGGAYNEQFF.

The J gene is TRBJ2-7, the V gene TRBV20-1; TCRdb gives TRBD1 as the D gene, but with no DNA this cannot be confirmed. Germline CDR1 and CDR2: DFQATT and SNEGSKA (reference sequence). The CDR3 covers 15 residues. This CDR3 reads CSARDGGHDSYEQYF.

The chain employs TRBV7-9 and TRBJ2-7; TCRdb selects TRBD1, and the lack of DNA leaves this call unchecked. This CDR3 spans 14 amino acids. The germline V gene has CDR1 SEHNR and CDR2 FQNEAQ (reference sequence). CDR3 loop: CASSLGGRAYEQYF.

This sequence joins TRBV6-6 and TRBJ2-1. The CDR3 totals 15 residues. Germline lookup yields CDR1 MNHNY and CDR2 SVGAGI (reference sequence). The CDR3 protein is CARGQENIEYNEQFF.

The CDR3 loop reads CASSPPSGTRSYNEQFF. This chain joins TRBV18 and TRBJ2-1; TCRdb's D gene call, TRBD2, goes unchecked for lack of DNA. Germline V gene lookup returns CDR1 KGHSH and CDR2 LQKENI. The CDR3 extends over 17 amino acids. Based on the CDR3 plus reference TRBV18 and TRBJ2-1, the full variable domain is NAGVMQNPRHLVRRRGQEARLRCSPMKGHSHVYWYRQLPEEGLKFMVYLQKENIIDESGMPKERFSAEFPKEGPSILRIQQVVRGDSAAYFCASSPPSGTRSYNEQFFGPGTRLTVL.

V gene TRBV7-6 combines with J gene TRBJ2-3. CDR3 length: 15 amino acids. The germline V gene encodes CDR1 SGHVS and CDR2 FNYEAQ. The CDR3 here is CASSFSGTGADTQYF.

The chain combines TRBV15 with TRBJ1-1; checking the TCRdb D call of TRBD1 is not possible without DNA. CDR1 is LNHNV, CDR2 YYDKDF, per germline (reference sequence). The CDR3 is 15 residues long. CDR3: CATSGGLGGNTEAFF.

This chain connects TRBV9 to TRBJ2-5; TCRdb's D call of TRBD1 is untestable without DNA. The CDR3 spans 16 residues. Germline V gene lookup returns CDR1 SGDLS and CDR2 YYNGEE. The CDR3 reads CASSQEGGGVAETQYF.

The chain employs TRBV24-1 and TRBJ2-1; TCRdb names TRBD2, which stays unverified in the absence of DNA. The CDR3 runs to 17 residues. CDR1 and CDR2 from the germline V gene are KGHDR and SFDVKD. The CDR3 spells CATSAGGLAGVFNEQFF.

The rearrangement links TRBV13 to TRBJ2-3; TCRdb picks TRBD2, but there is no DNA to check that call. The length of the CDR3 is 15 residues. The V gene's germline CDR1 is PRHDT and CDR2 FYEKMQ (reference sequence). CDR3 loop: CASSYEAGEGDTQYF.

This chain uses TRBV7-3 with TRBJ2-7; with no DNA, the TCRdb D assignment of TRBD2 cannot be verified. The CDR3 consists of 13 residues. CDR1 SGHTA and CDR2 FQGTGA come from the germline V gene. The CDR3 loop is CASSDTGLGEQYF.

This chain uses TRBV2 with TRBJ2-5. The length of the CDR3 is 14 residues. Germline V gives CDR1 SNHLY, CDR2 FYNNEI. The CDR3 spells CASKRVGFEETQYF.